The sequence of this T cell receptor beta chain was determined in a study of CD8 T cells in Susac syndrome. Random hexamers were used to reverse transcribe about 0.45 to 1 ug of RNA. Each CDR3 protein is one row after TCRdb ran MiXCR on the immunoSEQ multiplex PCR reads. The sample lists approximately 190,000 distinct CDR3 sequences; over 90% were seen once. This CDR3 has 15 amino acids. V dropped 7 bases and J dropped 0; count of bases not matched to a gene: 5. The sequenced sample was CD4+ T cells from PBMCs. The V gene is TRBV12-3 or TRBV12-4, the J gene TRBJ1-3; 8 nucleotides agree with TRBD1. This receptor was identified in a human donor with multiple sclerosis. The DNA for the CDR3 is TGTGCCAGCAACCAGGACAGGGACTCTGGAAACACCATATATTTT. It specifies CASNQDRDSGNTIYF.